The next 14 T cell receptor beta chains were all read from a single sample in a study of beta chain features in type 1 diabetes. As every portion of the isolated RNA was reverse transcribed, the sequencing read expressed TCRB transcripts. The table came from immunoSEQ multiplex PCR; TCRdb's copy has only in-frame clones and leaves some out. This table holds some 400,000 clones, roughly 15% found once. The sample consisted of naive CD4+ T cells from blood. All receptors derive from a woman aged 18 to 35 in good health.

The rearrangement uses TRBV5-1 and TRBJ1-2; tentatively, D is TRBD1 (5 bases). CDR1 and CDR2 (germline): SGHRS, YFSETQ. CDR3 length: 13 residues. Trimming took off 0 bases at V and 6 bases at J, with 9 bases between the two ends. The DNA for the CDR3 is TGCGCCAGCAGCTTGGCTCAGGGTCATGGCTACACCTTC. Its protein product is CASSLAQGHGYTF.

The chain uses TRBV6-5 and TRBJ2-1, with D possibly TRBD2 on 6 matching bases. The germline CDR1 and CDR2 sequences are MNHEY and SVGAGI. There are 15 residues in the CDR3. V was shortened by 4 bases and J by 9 bases, with 19 bases between the two germline ends. In DNA form, the CDR3 reads TGTGCCAGCAGTTCCTCGCGGGACTCACCCGGTGAGCAGTTCTTC. This gives the protein CASSSSRDSPGEQFF.

The chain carries TRBV5-6 and TRBJ1-4; 10 bases map to TRBD1. Looked up from germline, CDR1 is SGHDT and CDR2 is YYEEEE. J lost 13 bases, V lost 5 bases, and 5 bases had no gene match. This CDR3 contains 12 residues. This CDR3 reads CASRPGQGSLFF. CDR3 DNA sequence: TGTGCCAGCAGGCCGGGACAGGGGTCACTGTTTTTT.

In this sample, this clone turned up a few times. The chain recombines TRBV4-2 with TRBJ2-7; 7 nucleotides align to TRBD2. The germline CDR1 and CDR2 sequences are LGHNA and YNFKEQ. The CDR3 is 17 amino acids. With 0 bases clipped from V and 7 bases from J, the junction kept 15 bases outside the gene matches. CDR3 DNA sequence: TGTGCCAGCAGCCAAGATGGGGCGGGGAGGGCCGGGGTTGAGCAGTACTTC. Translated: CASSQDGAGRAGVEQYF.

This clone has only a few counts. The CDR3 DNA reads TGTGCCAGCAGTCCCCTAGTGGAAGATACGCAGTATTTT. It codes for CASSPLVEDTQYF. The chain couples TRBV6-1 to TRBJ2-3; D is uncertain. V lost 5 bases and J 5 bases, leaving 11 bases between the germline ends. Looked up from germline, CDR1 is MNHNS and CDR2 is SASEGT. The CDR3 has 13 amino acids.

This clone was seen a single time. The chain is built from TRBV5-1 and TRBJ2-7, with 8 nucleotides matching TRBD2. The CDR3 totals 15 residues. Germline lookup yields CDR1 SGHRS and CDR2 YFSETQ. Trimming took 5 bases from V and 0 from J; bases not matched to a gene: 7. The CDR3 reads CASRLGGLGSYEQYF. In nucleotides, the CDR3 is TGCGCCAGCAGACTTGGGGGACTAGGCTCCTACGAGCAGTACTTC.

The chain carries TRBV15 and TRBJ1-2; D gene ambiguous. The V gene lost 0 bases and the J gene lost 4 bases, with 3 bases spanning the gap. The germline V gene has CDR1 LNHNV and CDR2 YYDKDF (reference sequence). The CDR3 spans 12 residues. CDR3 region: CATSRDSYGYTF. The CDR3 DNA reads TGTGCCACCAGCAGAGACAGCTATGGCTACACCTTC.

This clone was observed a handful of times. As DNA, the CDR3 is TGTGCCAGCAGGCCCTGGGGGGGAGGAACCACTGAAGCTTTCTTT. Protein: CASRPWGGGTTEAFF. The rearrangement links TRBV11-2 to TRBJ1-1, with D perhaps matching TRBD1 (5 bases). This CDR3 has 15 residues. Trimming removed 6 bases at V and 4 bases at J, with 18 bases between. Germline values: CDR1 SGHAT, CDR2 FQNNGV.

This clone was counted a few times. The chain combines TRBV29-1 with TRBJ1-2; D not certain. Germline V lookup: CDR1 SQVTM, CDR2 ANQGSEA. V lost 0 bases to trimming and J lost 7 bases, with 9 bases between them. CDR3 length: 12 residues. The CDR3 DNA reads as TGCAGCGTTGAAGACCGGGGTCCTGGCTACACCTTC. It specifies CSVEDRGPGYTF.

Only a few counts were recorded for this clone. This chain connects TRBV7-2 to TRBJ2-5, with D possibly being TRBD1 (6 bases). The germline V and J ends were trimmed by 1 base and 4 bases, with 13 bases remaining between them. CDR1 is SGHTA and CDR2 is FQGNSA in the germline V gene. The CDR3 consists of 15 residues. The chain's CDR3 is CASSLVRGSAETQYF. The CDR3 DNA sequence: TGTGCCAGCAGCTTAGTCAGGGGCAGCGCAGAGACCCAGTACTTC.

The rearrangement joins TRBV19 to TRBJ1-2; a weak D match, TRBD1 (6 bases). The CDR3 has 14 residues. Germline loops: CDR1 LNHDA, CDR2 SQIVND (reference sequence). The V end lost 5 bases, the J end lost 2 bases, and 12 bases lay between the germline ends. CDR3 sequence reads: CASSPRDKNYGYTF. The CDR3 nucleotides are TGTGCCAGTAGTCCCCGGGACAAAAACTATGGCTACACCTTC. Drawing the rest from reference TRBV19 and TRBJ1-2, the complete variable domain is DGGITQSPKYLFRKEGQNVTLSCEQNLNHDAMYWYRQDPGQGLRLIYYSQIVNDFQKGDIAEGYSVSREKKESFPLTVTSAQKNPTAFYLCASSPRDKNYGYTFGSGTRLTVV.

The chain uses TRBV28 and TRBJ1-2, with a possible D match to TRBD1 (6 bases). The CDR3 loop spans 13 amino acids. Trimming shortened V by 8 bases and J by 3 bases, and 13 bases separated the two germline ends. In germline, CDR1 is MDHEN, CDR2 SYDVKM. The chain's CDR3 is CASSTGTDYGYTF. CDR3 nucleotides: TGTGCCAGCTCTACAGGGACGGACTATGGCTACACCTTC.

This clone was seen a few times. The V call is TRBV28, the J call TRBJ2-7; 8 bases agree with TRBD1. J lost 2 bases, V lost 3 bases, and 6 bases had no gene match. Germline V gene lookup returns CDR1 MDHEN and CDR2 SYDVKM. The CDR3 is 15 residues long. The CDR3 here is CASSFRTGTAYEQYF. CDR3 nucleotide sequence: TGTGCCAGCAGTTTCCGGACAGGGACAGCCTACGAGCAGTACTTC.

This clone has a handful of counts. V and J are TRBV29-1 and TRBJ1-1; D gene unclear. V was clipped by 7 bases and J by 0 bases, with 12 bases between them. Germline V gene data show CDR1 as SQVTM and CDR2 as ANQGSEA. The CDR3 is 13 amino acids. The CDR3 protein is CSGLPSMNTEAFF. CDR3 sequence (DNA): TGCAGCGGACTCCCATCCATGAACACTGAAGCTTTCTTT.